The clone carrying this T cell receptor beta chain is a singleton in its sample. Its antigen is still unknown. V lost 4 bases to trimming and J lost 4 bases, with 11 bases between them. Germline-derived CDR1 and CDR2 are MNHEY and SMNVEV (reference sequence). CDR3 length equals 15 residues. This entry is derived from a study of blood T cells in healthy people across ages. Findings of the study overall: Nothing was known about donor CMV status, and this possibly confounded expanded clonotype changes.

The second PCR ran roughly 6 to 11 cycles with a sample-barcoded 5' primer and J-beta primers. TCRdb ran MiXCR on the 5' RACE reads and lists one entry per CDR3 protein. The data hold 850,000 to 1,000,000 distinct CDR3 sequences, with about 44% observed a single time. The specimen sequenced was blood. The rearrangement joins TRBV27 to TRBJ2-6, with D possibly being TRBD1 (5 bases). This receptor was taken from a man between 25 and 39 years old in good health. CDR3: CASSSRALGANVLTF. Written as DNA, the CDR3 is TGTGCCAGCAGTTCCAGGGCCCTCGGGGCCAACGTCCTGACTTTC. Complete variable domain (other parts from reference TRBV27 and TRBJ2-6): EAQVTQNPRYLITVTGKKLTVTCSQNMNHEYMSWYRQDPGLGLRQIYYSMNVEVTDKGDVPEGYKVSRKEKRNFPLILESPSPNQTSLYFCASSSRALGANVLTFGAGSRLTVL.